A selection of T cell receptor beta chains follows, all from one sample in a study of graft-versus-host responses after intestinal transplantation. These receptors have no known antigen. Sequencing was performed with immunoSEQ multiplex PCR; in TCRdb, only in-frame clones are kept and a portion is missing. Here the sample spans under 75,000 clones, around 90% being singletons. Sequences were derived from unstimulated CD8+ T cells sorted from spleen or lymph node cells, sampled before transplant. Receptors originate from a human donor who was the organ donor for an intestinal transplant. Each CDR3 is given with its conserved first and last residue. D genes are given only for firm matches. Only part of the rows carry a size: once, few, many, or a class if the clone is expanded.

J,length,size,V,D,DNA,CDR3
TRBJ1-1,10,once,TRBV6-6,NA,TGTGCCATCCAGGAAACTGAAGCTTTCTTT,CAIQETEAFF
TRBJ2-1,17,NA,TRBV7-9,TRBD2,TGTGCCAGCAGCTGGGGGGGCGGGCTAGCGGGGATCAATGAGCAGTTCTTC,CASSWGGGLAGINEQFF
TRBJ2-5,18,NA,TRBV14,TRBD1,TGTGCCAGCAGCCAAGAGGGGCGGACAGGGGGCATCTGGGAGACCCAGTACTTC,CASSQEGRTGGIWETQYF
TRBJ1-1,14,NA,TRBV5-6,NA,TGTGCCAGCAGTCCCGGGGACATTCTCCTTGAAGCTTTCTTT,CASSPGDILLEAFF
TRBJ2-1,14,NA,TRBV7-3,NA,TGTGCCAGCAGCTTATCGGGGGTTTTGATTGAGCAGTTCTTC,CASSLSGVLIEQFF
TRBJ2-1,11,NA,TRBV27,NA,TGTGCCAGCAGTCCCGGACAAGCGCAGTTCTTC,CASSPGQAQFF
TRBJ2-1,13,NA,TRBV5-1,NA,TGCGCCAGCAGCTTGGGCGCTTACAATGAGCAGTTCTTC,CASSLGAYNEQFF
TRBJ1-1,15,NA,TRBV15,TRBD1,TGTGCCACCAGCAGAGCCCCCCAGGGGGTGACTGAAGCTTTCTTT,CATSRAPQGVTEAFF
TRBJ2-1,15,NA,TRBV5-8,TRBD2,TGTGCCAGCTTCGAGCGGGGGGGCCTGTACAATGAGCAGTTCTTC,CASFERGGLYNEQFF
TRBJ2-1,14,NA,TRBV25-1,TRBD2,TGTGCCAGCAGTGAGCGGGGGGGATACAATGAGCAGTTCTTC,CASSERGGYNEQFF
TRBJ1-5,16,NA,TRBV27,NA,TGTGCCAGCAGTTTACGACAGGATCATAGCAATCAGCCCCAGCATTTT,CASSLRQDHSNQPQHF
TRBJ2-5,14,NA,TRBV30,TRBD2,TGTGCCCGTACTAGCGGGGAATACCAAGAGACCCAGTACTTC,CARTSGEYQETQYF
TRBJ1-1,14,NA,TRBV5-1,NA,TGCGCCAGCAGCTTGGGGATGTCGGGCACTGAAGCTTTCTTT,CASSLGMSGTEAFF
TRBJ1-1,17,NA,TRBV7-6,NA,TGTGCCAGCAGTCAAGACGGGGGGCATTGGGGTAACGCTGAAGCTTTCTTT,CASSQDGGHWGNAEAFF
TRBJ2-3,15,NA,TRBV6-6,TRBD1,TGTGCCAGCAGTTACTCCCGACAGGGATCAGATACGCAGTATTTT,CASSYSRQGSDTQYF
TRBJ1-1,15,NA,TRBV5-1,NA,TGCGCCAGCAGCTTGTTCGGGGTGGGTGCGTTTCGAGCTTTCTTT,CASSLFGVGAFRAFF
TRBJ2-1,15,NA,TRBV6-5,TRBD2,TGTGCCAGCAGTATAGCGGGGGGCAGGGGTAATGAGCAGTTCTTC,CASSIAGGRGNEQFF
TRBJ1-2,16,NA,TRBV7-9,NA,TGTGCCAGCAGCTCCACCCCGGGGGGGCTTAACTATGGCTACACCTTC,CASSSTPGGLNYGYTF
TRBJ2-5,15,NA,TRBV7-2,TRBD2,TGTGCCAGCAGCAAGACTAGCGGGGCTCAAGAGACCCAGTACTTC,CASSKTSGAQETQYF
TRBJ2-2,16,NA,TRBV10-1,TRBD2,TGCGCCAGCCAGCTAGCGGGGGGGCTTAACACCGGGGAGCTGTTTTTT,CASQLAGGLNTGELFF
TRBJ1-2,13,once,TRBV29-1,NA,TGCAGCGTTGTTGGGGGCGCGGTCTATGGCTACACCTTC,CSVVGGAVYGYTF
TRBJ1-2,15,NA,TRBV4-3,NA,TGCGCCAGCAGCCACCTGGCGGAAGGAAACTATGGCTACACCTTC,CASSHLAEGNYGYTF
TRBJ2-2,13,once,TRBV28,NA,TGTGCCAGCAGTTTACTAGGAACCGGGGAGCTGTTTTTT,CASSLLGTGELFF
TRBJ1-6,17,NA,TRBV6-1,TRBD1,TGTGCCAGCAGTGGGTGGGACAGACGAACTCATAATTCACCCCTCCACTTT,CASSGWDRRTHNSPLHF
TRBJ1-5,17,NA,TRBV10-3,TRBD1,TGTGCCATCAGTGCGATCCGGGACAGGGGGTTGGATCAGCCCCAGCATTTT,CAISAIRDRGLDQPQHF
TRBJ2-3,15,NA,TRBV4-2,NA,TGTGCCAGCAGCCAAGCGTTAGCGCTCACAGATACGCAGTATTTT,CASSQALALTDTQYF
TRBJ1-3,16,NA,TRBV7-9,NA,TGTGCCAGCAGCTTACTCGGGGGGAGCTCTGGAAACACCATATATTTT,CASSLLGGSSGNTIYF
TRBJ1-6,16,NA,TRBV19,NA,TGTGCCAGTAGTATTGAGGCAGGGGACTATAATTCACCCCTCCACTTT,CASSIEAGDYNSPLHF
TRBJ2-3,18,NA,TRBV27,TRBD2,TGTGCCAGCAGCTCTCGAGCGGGGGGAAACTTAAGCACAGATACGCAGTATTTT,CASSSRAGGNLSTDTQYF
TRBJ2-5,13,NA,TRBV7-2,TRBD2,TGTGCCAGCAGCCAGCGGGGGCAAGAGACCCAGTACTTC,CASSQRGQETQYF
TRBJ2-1,15,NA,TRBV5-4,NA,TGTGCCAGCGAAGTTTCAACTCACCGAAGCAATGAGCAGTTCTTC,CASEVSTHRSNEQFF
TRBJ2-2,16,NA,TRBV27,TRBD2,TGTGCCAGCAGTTTTGGAGCGGGGGGGCCAACCGGGGAGCTGTTTTTT,CASSFGAGGPTGELFF
TRBJ1-1,14,NA,TRBV9,NA,TGTGCCAGCAGCGTAGCTAGCAGGAACACTGAAGCTTTCTTT,CASSVASRNTEAFF
TRBJ1-2,15,NA,TRBV10-1,NA,TGCGCCAGCAGTGAGTCCTCAGGGGTCGACTATGGCTACACCTTC,CASSESSGVDYGYTF
TRBJ1-5,13,NA,TRBV6-5,NA,TGTGCCAGCAGTACCCAGGCGAATGCGCCCCAGCATTTT,CASSTQANAPQHF
TRBJ2-3,15,NA,TRBV6-5,TRBD2,TGTGCCAGCAGTCCAGCTAGCGGGGGGGCAGATACGCAGTATTTT,CASSPASGGADTQYF
TRBJ1-2,14,few,TRBV5-4,TRBD1,TGTGCCAGCAGTTCAGGGGGGTCTAACTATGGCTACACCTTC,CASSSGGSNYGYTF